This entry lists 20 T cell receptor beta chains sequenced from one sample in a study of regulatory T cells in long-lasting Graves disease. Time point denoted: persistent/refractory GD, antithyroid drugs over 5 years with positive TRAb. From RNA extracted from PBMCs, the TCR library was made. HTBI primers from iRepertoire and Arm-PCR of CDR3 regions yielded the TCR beta libraries. TCRdb recomputed calls from the multiplex PCR reads with MiXCR, one row per CDR3 protein. The sample lists more than 650,000 distinct CDR3 sequences, about 30% occurring once. Sequencing used peripheral blood mononuclear cells (PBMCs), obtained when the disease was refractory, from a patient treated with antithyroid drugs. The source is a female donor with Graves disease.

The V call is TRBV30, the J call TRBJ2-5; D unresolved. The germline CDR1 and CDR2 sequences are GTSNPN and SVGIG (reference sequence). V lost 1 base, J lost 5 bases, and 8 bases lay in between. The CDR3 is made up of 12 amino acids. The CDR3 sequence is CAWSEAWETQYF. CDR3 in DNA: TGTGCCTGGAGTGAGGCTTGGGAGACCCAGTACTTC.

This sequence joins TRBV12-5 and TRBJ2-6, with 7 bases matching TRBD1. V shed 8 bases, J shed 2 bases, and the junction held 6 bases outside the gene matches. In germline, CDR1 is LGHNT, CDR2 FRNRAP. This CDR3 comprises 15 residues. As DNA, the CDR3 is TGTGCTAGTTGCACAGGGGCGACTGGGGCCAACGTCCTGACTTTC. This sequence encodes CASCTGATGANVLTF.

The V gene is TRBV29-1, the J gene TRBJ2-7; D is uncertain. Germline CDR1 is SQVTM and CDR2 is ANQGSEA. Trimming shortened V by 6 bases and J by 4 bases, and 16 bases separated the two germline ends. The CDR3 is made up of 13 amino acids. The CDR3 sequence: CSVRFYDVYEQYF. The CDR3 DNA reads as TGCAGCGTCCGGTTTTACGACGTTTACGAGCAGTACTTC.

The V call is TRBV11-2, the J call TRBJ2-2; a weak D match, TRBD1 (7 bases). V was shortened by 5 bases and J by 5 bases, with 15 bases between the two germline ends. This CDR3 has 15 residues. Germline CDR1 is SGHAT and CDR2 is FQNNGV. DNA for the CDR3: TGTGCCAGCAGCCCGGCAGGGGGGTTAACCGGGGAGCTGTTTTTT. As protein: CASSPAGGLTGELFF.

In this sample, this clonotype turned up a few times. This chain connects TRBV29-1 to TRBJ1-1; 7 bases line up with TRBD1. Germline V lookup: CDR1 SQVTM, CDR2 ANQGSEA. V shed 5 bases, J shed 5 bases, and the junction held 11 bases outside the gene matches. The CDR3 spans 14 residues. In DNA form, the CDR3 reads TGCAGCGTTCCCAGACAGGGAGGGGGTACTGAAGCTTTCTTT. Translated: CSVPRQGGGTEAFF.

In its sample, this clonotype was seen once. The rearrangement uses TRBV24-1 and TRBJ2-1; 12 nucleotides line up with TRBD2. CDR3 size: 16 residues. The germline CDR1 and CDR2 sequences are KGHDR and SFDVKD. V was pared by 4 bases and J by 4 bases, with 4 bases of the junction left unmatched. CDR3 in amino acids: CATSDRTSGAYNEQFF. CDR3 nucleotides: TGTGCCACCAGTGACCGGACTAGCGGGGCATACAATGAGCAGTTCTTC.

This chain connects TRBV5-1 to TRBJ1-3, with D unclear. The germline V gene encodes CDR1 SGHRS and CDR2 YFSETQ. The V end was cut by 0 bases, the J end by 2 bases, with 15 bases between. The CDR3 spans 17 residues. The CDR3: CASSLVGPEKAGNTIYF. In DNA, the CDR3 is TGCGCCAGCAGCTTGGTCGGGCCGGAGAAGGCTGGAAACACCATATATTTT.

This chain joins TRBV15 and TRBJ2-7; TRBD2 is a possible D gene (6 bases). This CDR3 has 14 residues. Germline CDR1 is LNHNV and CDR2 is YYDKDF (reference sequence). Trimming pared 0 bases from V and 4 bases from J, leaving 10 bases between. The CDR3 region is CATSRDALAYEQYF. CDR3 DNA: TGTGCCACCAGCAGAGATGCACTAGCTTACGAGCAGTACTTC.

Here the CDR3 reads CASSTPREDEQFF. Here the CDR3 DNA reads TGCGCCAGCAGCACGCCCAGGGAGGATGAGCAGTTCTTC. The chain joins TRBV5-1 to TRBJ2-1; D might be TRBD2 (6 bases). The germline V and J ends were trimmed by 4 bases and 8 bases, with 13 bases remaining between them. Germline-derived CDR1 and CDR2 are SGHRS and YFSETQ. CDR3 size: 13 residues.

This chain links TRBV6-2 or TRBV6-3 with TRBJ1-5, with D hard to call. CDR1 is MNHEY, CDR2 SVGEGT, per germline. The CDR3 loop spans 14 amino acids. V lost 1 base to trimming and J lost 6 bases, with 10 bases between them. DNA for the CDR3: TGTGCCAGCAGTTACTTGCAGGCTGGTCAGCCCCAGCATTTT. Translated, it gives CASSYLQAGQPQHF.

Points on this clonotype: A much more abundant neighbour one base away suggests this may be a read error. The V gene is TRBV20-1, the J gene TRBJ2-2; TRBD2 matches at 10 bases. This CDR3 region has 13 residues. Germline-derived CDR1 and CDR2 are DFQATT and SNEGSKA (reference sequence). CDR3 residues: CGASGRNTGELFF. The CDR3 bases are TGCGGTGCTAGCGGGAGGAACACCGGGGAGCTGTTTTTT.

This clonotype was found many times. The chain has TRBV28 and TRBJ1-5, with 7 bases fitting TRBD1. Germline V gene data show CDR1 as MDHEN and CDR2 as SYDVKM. The CDR3 is 16 residues long. The V and J ends lost 6 bases and 2 bases, in that order; junction bases with no gene match: 10. CDR3 bases: TGTGCCAGCAGGCCGTTGAAGGGGGCAGGCAATCAGCCCCAGCATTTT. Its protein is CASRPLKGAGNQPQHF.

At least ten counts were recorded for this clonotype. The CDR3 protein is CASSRTGVRNQPQHF. The CDR3 DNA is TGTGCCAGCAGCAGAACAGGGGTACGAAATCAGCCCCAGCATTTT. The V call is TRBV11-2, the J call TRBJ1-5, with TRBD1 matching over 7 bases. The CDR3 has 15 amino acids. The V gene's germline CDR1 is SGHAT and CDR2 FQNNGV. The junction had 8 bases not matched to a gene; V was cut back by 5 bases and J by 4 bases.

The rearrangement joins TRBV7-7 to TRBJ2-2; TRBD2 matches at 12 bases. This CDR3 is 16 amino acids long. Germline V CDR1 and CDR2: SSHAT, FNYEAQ (reference sequence). V trimming: 5 bases; J trimming: 7 bases; junction bases outside the gene matches: 8. As DNA, the CDR3 is TGTGCCAGCAGCGTGACTAGCGGGAGTAGGGGCGGGGAGCTGTTTTTT. Residues: CASSVTSGSRGGELFF. Using reference TRBV7-7 and TRBJ2-2 for the parts outside the CDR3, the full variable domain is GAGVSQSPRYKVTKRGQDVTLRCDPISSHATLYWYQQALGQGPEFLTYFNYEAQPDKSGLPSDRFSAERPEGSISTLTIQRTEQRDSAMYRCASSVTSGSRGGELFFGEGSRLTVL.

Comments on this clonotype: The CDR3 does not end in the conserved phenylalanine or tryptophan, so this is likely a read error. The V call is TRBV10-3, the J call TRBJ1-1; 7 bases match TRBD1. This CDR3 is built from 16 residues. Trimming removed 3 bases from V and 4 bases from J; junction bases left unmatched: 11. The germline CDR1 and CDR2 sequences are ENHRY and SYGVKD. CDR3 nucleotide sequence: TGTGCCATCAGTGATAGAGTGACAGGGAGTAGCACTGAAGCTTTCTCT. It is translated as CAISDRVTGSSTEAFS.

DNA of the CDR3: TGTGCCACTAAACCGGGACTGCACACTGAAGCTTTCTTT. Protein sequence: CATKPGLHTEAFF. V usage is TRBV28 and J usage is TRBJ1-1; D possibly corresponds to TRBD1 (5 bases). Trimming shortened V by 10 bases and J by 3 bases, and 15 bases separated the two germline ends. This CDR3 contains 13 residues. CDR1 and CDR2 from the germline V gene are MDHEN and SYDVKM.

The chain joins TRBV20-1 to TRBJ1-6; TRBD1 matches at 9 bases. The CDR3 runs 16 residues. Germline V gene sequence: CDR1 DFQATT, CDR2 SNEGSKA (reference sequence). Germline trimming cut 1 base from V and 13 bases from J; bases unmatched to any gene: 14. CDR3 amino acids: CSARVVTGTGKFPLHF. Here the CDR3 DNA reads TGCAGTGCTAGAGTAGTGACCGGGACAGGGAAGTTTCCCCTCCACTTT.

In its sample, this clonotype was seen many times. The CDR3 sequence is CASSLGRSEAFF. The CDR3 DNA reads as TGCGCCAGCAGCTTGGGACGGTCCGAAGCTTTCTTT. The chain joins TRBV5-1 to TRBJ1-1; D is ambiguous. The CDR3 contains 12 residues. The germline gives CDR1 SGHRS, CDR2 YFSETQ. Between the trimmed V and J ends, which lost 0 bases and 8 bases, there was a span of 8 bases.

The chain employs TRBV19 and TRBJ1-5; 9 bases agree with TRBD1. The CDR3 loop spans 16 amino acids. V was clipped by 6 bases and J by 2 bases; unmatched bases: 8. The germline CDR1 and CDR2 sequences are LNHDA and SQIVND (reference sequence). The CDR3 sequence: CASRGERQGGNQPQHF. CDR3 DNA sequence: TGTGCCAGTAGGGGCGAAAGACAGGGGGGCAATCAGCCCCAGCATTTT.

The chain joins TRBV6-1 to TRBJ1-5; D is perhaps TRBD1 (5 bases). The ends were cut back, 10 bases at V and 5 bases at J, with 15 bases in the middle. CDR3 length equals 13 residues. CDR1 and CDR2 (germline): MNHNS, SASEGT. The CDR3 coding sequence is TGTGCCACCAACCGGGGAGGGGATCAGCCCCAGCATTTT. Translated: CATNRGGDQPQHF.